The 5 T cell receptor beta chains given below trace back to one sample, sequenced in a study of shared clonotypes between healthy human individuals. The assay was immunoSEQ multiplex PCR, and TCRdb's table has in-frame clones only and misses some. Among 2 million to 2.5 million clones listed, about 90% were seen once. The source material was naive CD4+ T cells from PBMCs. As for subset: CD45RA+ positively selected. The receptors stem from a man in his late teens or twenties in good health. Some clones in this sample may be carry-over from other donors' samples.

Notes on this clone: This CDR3 is also generated by other DNA sequences in the sample. J is TRBJ2-3 and V is TRBV5-1; D may be TRBD2 (7 bases). Trimming removed 0 bases at V and 4 bases at J, with 12 bases between. Germline CDR1 is SGHRS and CDR2 is YFSETQ. This CDR3 has 15 amino acids. CDR3 sequence reads: CASSLAGGRADTQYF. CDR3 sequence (DNA): TGCGCCAGCAGCTTGGCGGGGGGCCGGGCAGATACGCAGTATTTT.

The V call is TRBV29-1, the J call TRBJ2-7; the match to TRBD2 covers 9 bases. The better agreement between TRBJ2-5 and the DNA end casts doubt on the J call. The CDR3 contains 13 residues. CDR1 and CDR2 from the germline V gene are SQVTM and ANQGSEA. The CDR3 here is CSATGTSRMTQYF. The CDR3 coding sequence is TGCAGCGCCACCGGGACTAGCCGCATGACCCAGTACTTC.

The chain links TRBV7-9 to TRBJ2-3; TRBD1 might be the D (6 bases). Germline V CDR1 and CDR2: SEHNR, FQNEAQ (reference sequence). The CDR3 length is 15 residues. V dropped 5 bases and J dropped 1 base, with 13 bases sitting between them. The DNA of the CDR3 is TGTGCCAGCAGCCTAATGGGGGCGCGCACAGATACGCAGTATTTT. Protein: CASSLMGARTDTQYF.

The chain uses TRBV5-4 and TRBJ2-7, with D possibly TRBD2 on 6 matching bases. Germline assignment: CDR1 SGHNT and CDR2 YYREEE (reference sequence). CDR3 length: 13 amino acids. V lost 4 bases and J 7 bases, leaving 15 bases between the germline ends. The CDR3, as DNA: TGTGCCAGCAGCCCCGGGTCCCGGGGGGAGCAGTACTTC. This gives the protein CASSPGSRGEQYF.

With respect to this clone: Distinct nucleotide sequences in the sample also encode this CDR3. The chain links TRBV27 to TRBJ2-5; TRBD2 matches 11 bases. Trimming cost V 2 bases and J 4 bases; bases outside gene matches: 0. Germline loops: CDR1 MNHEY, CDR2 SMNVEV (reference sequence). The CDR3 consists of 14 residues. CDR3 DNA: TGTGCCAGCAGTTTACTAGCGGGAGGAGAGACCCAGTACTTC. Translation: CASSLLAGGETQYF.